This T cell receptor (beta chain) is from a study of shared T cell receptors in the human thymus (dated by TCRdb to the early 2020s). A note on the overall study: The study examined how self-reactive, shared T-cell receptor alpha chains are generated in the human thymus.

The CDR3 runs 17 amino acids, cysteine and phenylalanine included. Left in the record is the CDR3 DNA by itself, 51 bases read in frame from the first base. The junction shows trimming of 0 bases on V and 3 bases on J, plus 18 bases between the germline ends. Via the germline V gene, CDR1 is SGHVS and CDR2 FQNEAQ. Preparation of the library involved the immunoSEQ multiplex PCR assay. Here the immuneACCESS table is served through TCRdb, limited to in-frame sequences with V and J called. Missing clones are a known gap in these copies; in checked studies unresolved V genes cover under half, and the rest lacks a known reason. The sample contains around 340,000 clones, roughly 94% of them found a single time. The ten largest clones take up roughly 0.021% of the sample. Concerning this clone itself: What antigen it recognizes has not been identified. Base qualities are not recorded, but no much larger clone differs from it by a single base.

In this chain, TRBV7-8 is recombined with TRBJ2-7; the D segment is perhaps TRBD1 or TRBD2, each sharing 6 matched bases. The material sequenced was thymocytes. This receptor was identified in a human donor. The DNA sequence is as follows: TGTGCCAGCAGCTTAGCGGGGGGCATCTCCCCCGTCTACGAGCAGTACTTC. Translation gives CASSLAGGISPVYEQYF.